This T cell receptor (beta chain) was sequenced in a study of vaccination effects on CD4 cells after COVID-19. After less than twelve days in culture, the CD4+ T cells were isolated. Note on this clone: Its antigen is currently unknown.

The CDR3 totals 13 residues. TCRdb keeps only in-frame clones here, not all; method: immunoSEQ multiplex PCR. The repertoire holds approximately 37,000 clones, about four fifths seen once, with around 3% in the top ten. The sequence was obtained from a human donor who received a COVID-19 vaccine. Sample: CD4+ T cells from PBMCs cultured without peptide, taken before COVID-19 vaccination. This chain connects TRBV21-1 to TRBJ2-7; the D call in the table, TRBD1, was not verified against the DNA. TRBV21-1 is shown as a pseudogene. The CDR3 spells CASSLDRAGEQYF. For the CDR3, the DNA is TGTGCCAGCAGCTTAGACAGGGCAGGAGAGCAGTACTTC.